Given below is one TCR beta chain in context. In the original analysis: Estimates of nucleated cell counts were drawn from the amplification of reference gene primers. The repertoire was sequenced with immunoSEQ multiplex PCR; TCRdb's copy has only in-frame clones and lacks some. That table is the source of V, J and clone size, and D and trimming were worked out from the DNA. The sample includes about 160,000 clones, over 85% of them seen just once. The CDR3 has 14 amino acids. Trimming stripped 5 bases from V and 13 bases from J, with 18 bases between. Germline V gene data show CDR1 as MNHEY and CDR2 as SMNVEV (reference sequence). The data originate from a study of blood T cell repertoires in COVID-19. As for the study in general: COVID-19 samples, acute and convalescent, were from the United States, Italy and Spain. T cells, B-cell-depleted T cells, or PBMCs supplied cDNA or gDNA.

The clonotype was recovered from a woman aged 45-65 years with acute or convalescent COVID-19. V is TRBV27 and J is TRBJ1-6; D uncertain. Sequenced input: peripheral blood. This CDR3 reads CASSLIIASAPLHF. CDR3 bases: TGTGCCAGCAGTCTCATTATCGCCTCCGCGCCCCTCCACTTT.